This TCR beta chain is from a study of vaccination and CD4 T cells after COVID-19. Trimming shortened V by 3 bases and J by 7 bases, and 16 bases separated the two germline ends. Germline V gene data show CDR1 as MDHEN and CDR2 as SYDVKM. The CDR3 spans 15 residues. Points from the study as a whole: Looking at convalescent patients, 304 of their 307 vaccine-specific clones were spike mono-reactive.

The study sequenced cultured CD4+ T cell DNA using the Oncomine TCR Beta short-read assay. CD4+ T cells were cultured, and genomic DNA was extracted from them. TCRdb re-called the PCR reads with MiXCR, one entry per CDR3 protein. The sample includes more than 1,500 distinct CDR3 sequences, just under 70% of them seen just once. Relative to its sample, this clonotype is large. Its antigen is currently unknown. Treatment denoted: roughly nine-day PBMC culture with coronavirus spike peptide pools or control peptides (ViraFEST assay). Negative-selection isolation of CD4+ T cells was performed after 9 to 11 days of culture.

The chain couples TRBV28 to TRBJ1-5; TRBD1 might be the D (6 bases). Source: CD4+ T cells from blood, cultured in vitro, taken after SARS-CoV-2 vaccination. The TCR sequence derives from a human donor who had recovered from COVID-19. The CDR3 protein is CASSFGTGTQQPQHF. The CDR3 coding sequence is TGTGCCAGCAGTTTTGGTACAGGGACGCAACAGCCCCAGCATTTT.